These 30 T cell receptor beta chains were sequenced from one sample in a study of control samples from healthy donors and cancer patients. Measured with immunoSEQ multiplex PCR; TCRdb has only the in-frame clones, and not every one. Of 100,000 to 150,000 clones listed, 80% to 90% are singletons. What was sequenced was blood. All receptors derive from a man between 60 and 70 years old in good health.

The J gene is TRBJ1-5, the V gene TRBV6-5, with no clear D. The CDR3 loop spans 15 amino acids. The V end was cut by 8 bases, the J end by 2 bases, with 16 bases between. The germline V gene encodes CDR1 MNHEY and CDR2 SVGAGI. CDR3 nucleotides: TGTGCCAGCTCCCCAGGCTTATTGGGCAATCAGCCCCAGCATTTT. It yields the protein CASSPGLLGNQPQHF.

The gene calls are TRBV10-3 and TRBJ1-3, with a tentative D call TRBD1 (6 bases). V lost 0 bases and J 4 bases, leaving 13 bases between the germline ends. The CDR3 runs to 16 residues. Germline V gene data show CDR1 as ENHRY and CDR2 as SYGVKD. CDR3 protein: CAISESPPGTGNTIYF. As DNA, the CDR3 is TGTGCCATCAGTGAGTCACCCCCAGGGACAGGAAACACCATATATTTT.

The chain joins TRBV15 to TRBJ2-3, with D possibly matching TRBD1 (5 bases). Germline V lookup: CDR1 LNHNV, CDR2 YYDKDF (reference sequence). The CDR3 consists of 16 residues. V was shortened by 3 bases and J by 0 bases, with 13 bases between the two germline ends. The CDR3 spells CATSRESTVSTDTQYF. Written as DNA, the CDR3 is TGTGCCACCAGCAGGGAATCGACAGTAAGCACAGATACGCAGTATTTT.

The CDR3 sequence is CATSGAGTGSAEQYF. CDR3 DNA: TGTGCCACCTCAGGGGCCGGGACAGGGTCTGCCGAGCAGTACTTC. The chain carries TRBV24-1 and TRBJ2-7; 9 nucleotides align to TRBD1. J was trimmed by 6 bases and V by 9 bases; bases with no gene match: 14. The CDR3 is made up of 15 amino acids. Germline CDR1 reads KGHDR; CDR2 reads SFDVKD.

This clone was seen more than once but under ten times. The chain combines TRBV2 with TRBJ2-7; a weak D match, TRBD2 (7 bases). This CDR3 contains 13 residues. The V gene's germline CDR1 is SNHLY and CDR2 FYNNEI. V gave up 4 bases and J gave up 6 bases, with 13 bases separating them. CDR3 in amino acids: CASSGQGGAEQYF. Written as DNA, the CDR3 is TGTGCCAGCAGTGGTCAAGGGGGGGCCGAGCAGTACTTC.

In this sample, this clone turned up a few times. The chain uses TRBV28 and TRBJ1-2; D is unresolved. The germline V gene has CDR1 MDHEN and CDR2 SYDVKM. V dropped 3 bases and J dropped 8 bases, with 7 bases sitting between them. The CDR3 consists of 11 residues. CDR3: CASSLGRGYTF. The DNA of the CDR3 is TGTGCCAGCAGTTTGGGTAGGGGCTACACCTTC.

This clone showed up just once. V usage is TRBV27 and J usage is TRBJ1-4, with TRBD1 identical over 8 bases. The trim removed 6 bases at V and 4 bases at J, leaving 10 bases unmatched. This CDR3 is 16 amino acids long. Looked up from germline, CDR1 is MNHEY and CDR2 is SMNVEV (reference sequence). For the CDR3, the DNA is TGTGCCAGCAGGGTGAACGGACAGGGCTTTAATGAAAAACTGTTTTTT. It codes for CASRVNGQGFNEKLFF.

The chain is built from TRBV6-6 and TRBJ1-2; D unclear. Germline CDR1 reads MNHNY; CDR2 reads SVGAGI (reference sequence). With 7 bases removed from V and 0 bases from J, the gap between germline ends came to 6 bases. CDR3 length: 12 residues. The CDR3 DNA reads TGTGCCAGCACGTCAGCTAACTATGGCTACACCTTC. Its translation is CASTSANYGYTF.

CDR3 in DNA: TGTGCCAGCAGCCCGGGACTAGCGGGGGGTCTCGCAGATACGCAGTATTTT. Its translation is CASSPGLAGGLADTQYF. J is TRBJ2-3 and V is TRBV11-3; 15 bases are a match to TRBD2. Germline trimming cut 5 bases from V and 4 bases from J; bases unmatched to any gene: 7. Germline V gene data show CDR1 as SGHNT and CDR2 as YENEEA. The CDR3 sequence is 17 residues long.

This clone came up a few times. This chain joins TRBV28 and TRBJ1-2; D call uncertain. This CDR3 has 14 amino acids. In germline, CDR1 is MDHEN, CDR2 SYDVKM. Trimming cost V 5 bases and J 7 bases, with 17 bases left between them. CDR3 sequence: CASSPGNLGGGYTF. The DNA for the CDR3 is TGTGCCAGCAGTCCAGGAAACCTCGGTGGTGGCTACACCTTC.

V is TRBV6-2 or TRBV6-3 and J is TRBJ2-1; TRBD2 matches at 10 bases. The junction had 9 bases not matched to a gene; V was cut back by 4 bases and J by 0 bases. Germline V gene sequence: CDR1 MNHEY, CDR2 SVGEGT. This CDR3 contains 18 residues. DNA for the CDR3: TGTGCCAGCAGTTCTCGGACTAGCGGACCGAGCTCCTACAATGAGCAGTTCTTC. Translated, it gives CASSSRTSGPSSYNEQFF.

The rearrangement joins TRBV4-1 to TRBJ1-1; TRBD1 aligns across 10 bases. J was trimmed by 0 bases and V by 5 bases; bases with no gene match: 6. This CDR3 contains 16 residues. The germline gives CDR1 MGHRA, CDR2 YSYEKL. CDR3: CASSVMGQGMNTEAFF. In DNA, the CDR3 is TGCGCCAGCAGCGTTATGGGACAGGGGATGAACACTGAAGCTTTCTTT.

This clone was recorded only once. This sequence joins TRBV19 and TRBJ1-6; perhaps TRBD1 as D (5 bases). Trimming removed 3 bases at V and 6 bases at J, with 12 bases between. The CDR3 contains 15 residues. Germline V gives CDR1 LNHDA, CDR2 SQIVND (reference sequence). The CDR3 loop is CASSIDWDGNSPLHF. For the CDR3, the DNA is TGTGCCAGTAGTATCGACTGGGACGGTAATTCACCCCTCCACTTT.

The V and J genes are TRBV6-2 or TRBV6-3 and TRBJ2-7, with 10 bases fitting TRBD1. This CDR3 is built from 19 residues. V was clipped by 6 bases and J by 2 bases; unmatched bases: 19. Germline CDR1 MNHEY, CDR2 SVGEGT. The CDR3 DNA reads TGTGCCAGCAGCCAACCACCGGGACAGGGGAAAGAAGGGGCCTACGAGCAGTACTTC. It codes for CASSQPPGQGKEGAYEQYF.

The gene calls are TRBV27 and TRBJ2-1; 12 bases agree with TRBD1. The germline V gene has CDR1 MNHEY and CDR2 SMNVEV (reference sequence). Trimming removed 7 bases from V and 9 bases from J; junction bases left unmatched: 10. The CDR3 loop spans 15 amino acids. The chain's CDR3 is CASTLRDRGLGEQFF. The CDR3 DNA reads TGTGCCAGCACCCTCCGGGACAGGGGGCTCGGTGAGCAGTTCTTC.

The J gene is TRBJ1-1, the V gene TRBV11-2; 7 bases are shared with TRBD1. The CDR3 totals 17 residues. With 7 bases clipped from V and 2 bases from J, the junction kept 16 bases outside the gene matches. Germline assignment: CDR1 SGHAT and CDR2 FQNNGV. In DNA, the CDR3 is TGTGCCAGCATCCCTAGTTGGATGACAGGGAGTAACACTGAAGCTTTCTTT. Translated: CASIPSWMTGSNTEAFF.

The rearrangement joins TRBV2 to TRBJ2-1, with 7 bases lining up with TRBD1. CDR1 SNHLY and CDR2 FYNNEI come from the germline V gene. This CDR3 contains 14 residues. The J segment lost 0 bases and the V segment lost 8 bases, leaving 4 bases of the junction unmatched. CDR3 DNA sequence: TGTGCCAGCGCGGCAGGGGGCTCCTACAATGAGCAGTTCTTC. Protein: CASAAGGSYNEQFF.

The V gene is TRBV7-3, the J gene TRBJ2-6; D is uncertain. CDR1 SGHTA and CDR2 FQGTGA come from the germline V gene. V lost 1 base to trimming and J lost 3 bases, with 4 bases between them. CDR3 length: 14 amino acids. As DNA, the CDR3 is TGTGCCAGCAGCTTAAACAATGGGGCCAACGTCCTGACTTTC. This sequence encodes CASSLNNGANVLTF.

This clone was detected once. The genes are TRBV7-9 and TRBJ1-2, with a weak D call TRBD1 (5 bases). The germline CDR1 and CDR2 sequences are SEHNR and FQNEAQ (reference sequence). The CDR3 is 14 amino acids. V lost 5 bases and J lost 7, with 17 bases in between. The CDR3 sequence: CASSPSNGQGGYTF. The CDR3, as DNA: TGTGCCAGCAGCCCCTCAAACGGCCAGGGTGGCTACACCTTC. Full variable domain (remainder filled in from reference TRBV7-9 and TRBJ1-2): DTGVSQNPRHKITKRGQNVTFRCDPISEHNRLYWYRQTLGQGPEFLTYFQNEAQLEKSRLLSDRFSAERPKGSFSTLEIQRTEQGDSAMYLCASSPSNGQGGYTFGSGTRLTVV.

This clone was detected only once. The V call is TRBV14, the J call TRBJ2-1; D unclear. The CDR3 is made up of 12 amino acids. Germline loops: CDR1 SGHDN, CDR2 FVKESK. V lost 4 bases and J lost 3, with 4 bases in between. The CDR3 bases are TGTGCCAGCAGCCGAGACTACAATGAGCAGTTCTTC. Amino acid sequence: CASSRDYNEQFF.

V usage is TRBV5-6 and J usage is TRBJ2-1; the D gene is possibly TRBD2 (5 bases). The V gene's germline CDR1 is SGHDT and CDR2 YYEEEE. This CDR3 contains 15 residues. The V end was cut by 1 base, the J end by 8 bases, with 16 bases between. CDR3 amino acids: CASSLFAGAVDEQFF. As DNA, the CDR3 is TGTGCCAGCAGCTTGTTTGCGGGCGCAGTTGATGAGCAGTTCTTC.

The chain employs TRBV12-3 or TRBV12-4 and TRBJ1-1; D is possibly TRBD1 (6 bases). The CDR3 has 13 amino acids. V was pared by 6 bases and J by 9 bases, with 17 bases between. CDR3 bases: TGTGCCAGCAGCAGGGGACCCGCACTGAAAGCTTTCTTT. It encodes CASSRGPALKAFF.

This rearrangement joins TRBV11-2 to TRBJ1-3; 7 bases line up with TRBD1. CDR1 and CDR2 from the germline V gene are SGHAT and FQNNGV. The CDR3 has 17 residues. Trimming took 4 bases from V and 0 from J; bases not matched to a gene: 9. The CDR3 DNA reads TGTGCCAGCAGCTCCCCGACAGGGTCCTTCTCTGGAAACACCATATATTTT. Protein product: CASSSPTGSFSGNTIYF.

This clone was detected only once. The chain couples TRBV7-2 to TRBJ1-4, with D unresolved. Per the germline V gene, CDR1 is SGHTA and CDR2 is FQGNSA. V lost 6 bases to trimming and J lost 1 base, with 12 bases between them. The CDR3 sequence is 15 residues long. The CDR3 region has the DNA TGTGCCAGCAGTCCCGTTAGCGGAACTAATGAAAAACTGTTTTTT. Its translation: CASSPVSGTNEKLFF.

This chain links TRBV4-1 with TRBJ1-1, with D perhaps matching TRBD1 (5 bases). CDR3 length equals 16 residues. The V end lost 2 bases, the J end lost 1 base, and 14 bases lay between the germline ends. CDR1 and CDR2 from the germline V gene are MGHRA and YSYEKL. In DNA, the CDR3 is TGCGCCAGCAGCCAATTCACTCCAGGGACGAACACTGAAGCTTTCTTT. This encodes CASSQFTPGTNTEAFF.

This chain joins TRBV5-1 and TRBJ1-6, with TRBD1 identical over 7 bases. From germline, CDR1 is SGHRS and CDR2 YFSETQ. Unmatched junction bases numbered 5, after V lost 4 bases and J lost 4 bases. CDR3 length equals 15 residues. CDR3 coding DNA: TGCGCCAGCAGCCCGGGACAGATATATAATTCACCCCTCCACTTT. It specifies CASSPGQIYNSPLHF.

A single count supports this clone. The V call is TRBV3-1 (or the pseudogene TRBV3-2), the J call TRBJ2-3; 7 bases align to TRBD2. Germline CDR1 reads LGHDT; CDR2 reads YNNKEL (reference sequence). V lost 0 bases to trimming and J lost 2 bases; unmatched junction nucleotides: 8. The CDR3 is 17 amino acids. Written as DNA, the CDR3 is TGTGCCAGCAGCCAAGATGGGCTAGCGGCCGACACAGATACGCAGTATTTT. Translation gives CASSQDGLAADTDTQYF.

This chain joins TRBV9 and TRBJ1-4; D not resolved. Trimming took off 4 bases at V and 6 bases at J, with 7 bases between the two ends. Germline lookup yields CDR1 SGDLS and CDR2 YYNGEE. There are 12 residues in the CDR3. CDR3 sequence (DNA): TGTGCCAGCAGCAGGGTTGATGAAAAACTGTTTTTT. Its translation: CASSRVDEKLFF.

CDR3 in DNA: TGTGCCAGCAGTTTCAGGCAGGGGAAGACTGAAGCTTTCTTT. As protein: CASSFRQGKTEAFF. This chain joins TRBV6-2 or TRBV6-3 and TRBJ1-1; D is possibly TRBD1 (6 bases). The V and J ends lost 4 bases and 5 bases respectively, with 14 bases between them. CDR1 and CDR2 from the germline V gene are MNHEY and SVGEGT. The CDR3 length is 14 residues.

The genes are TRBV3-1 (or the pseudogene TRBV3-2) and TRBJ2-3, with 8 positions matching TRBD2. The CDR3 contains 15 residues. V lost 4 bases to trimming and J lost 5 bases; unmatched junction nucleotides: 8. Germline assignment: CDR1 LGHDT and CDR2 YNNKEL (reference sequence). Here the CDR3 DNA reads TGTGCCAGCAGCCTCCTGCTGAGCGGGGGAGATACGCAGTATTTT. This sequence encodes CASSLLLSGGDTQYF.